The 2 T cell receptor beta chains given below trace back to one sample, sequenced in a study of T-cell memory formation after mild COVID-19. TCRdb re-analysed the 5' RACE reads in MiXCR, keeping a single row per CDR3 protein. This sample has some 120,000 distinct CDR3 sequences, with about 17% found just once. The sample consisted of PBMCs or a T cell subset sorted from them (not recorded which). The receptors come from an adult woman who had mild COVID-19 (a few samples of this study predate the infection). Cell type and time point are not known.

The V call is TRBV20-1, the J call TRBJ2-2; 10 nucleotides line up with TRBD2. This CDR3 region has 17 residues. Germline V gene data show CDR1 as DFQATT and CDR2 as SNEGSKA (reference sequence). The V gene end was trimmed by 1 base and the J gene end by 1 base; junction bases not matched to a gene: 6. The CDR3 region has the DNA TGCAGTGCTAGAGCGTTCGGGACTAGCGAGAACACCGGGGAGCTGTTTTTT. It encodes CSARAFGTSENTGELFF.

The table lists this clonotype with many counts. V and J are TRBV7-8 and TRBJ2-2, with 12 bases that match TRBD2. The germline V gene encodes CDR1 SGHVS and CDR2 FQNEAQ. J was trimmed by 6 bases and V by 4 bases; bases with no gene match: 9. The CDR3 sequence is 17 residues long. The CDR3 reads CASSSELAGGTSGELFF. In DNA form, the CDR3 reads TGTGCCAGCAGCTCAGAACTAGCGGGAGGAACGTCCGGGGAGCTGTTTTTT.